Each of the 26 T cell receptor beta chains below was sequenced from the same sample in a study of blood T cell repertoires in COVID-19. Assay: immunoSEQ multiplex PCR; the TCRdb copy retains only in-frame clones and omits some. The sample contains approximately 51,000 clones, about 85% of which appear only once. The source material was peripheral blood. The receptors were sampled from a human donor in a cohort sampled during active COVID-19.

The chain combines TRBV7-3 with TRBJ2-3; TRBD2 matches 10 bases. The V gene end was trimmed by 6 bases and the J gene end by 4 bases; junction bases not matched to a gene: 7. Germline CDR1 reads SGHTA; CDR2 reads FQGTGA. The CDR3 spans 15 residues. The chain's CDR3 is CASSQGLAGADTQYF. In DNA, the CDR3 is TGTGCCAGCAGTCAGGGGCTAGCGGGAGCAGATACGCAGTATTTT.

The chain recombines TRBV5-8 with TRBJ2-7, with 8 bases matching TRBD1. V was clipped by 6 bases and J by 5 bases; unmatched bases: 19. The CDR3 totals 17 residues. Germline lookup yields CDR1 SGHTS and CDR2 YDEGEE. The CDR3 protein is CASNSRDRSSLNDEQYF. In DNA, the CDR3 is TGTGCCAGCAACTCTCGGGACAGGTCGAGCCTTAATGACGAGCAGTACTTC.

The CDR3 spells CAWSLGSSYNSPLHF. The DNA of the CDR3 is TGTGCCTGGAGTCTGGGGAGCTCCTATAATTCACCCCTCCACTTT. The chain links TRBV30 to TRBJ1-6; D is unclear. Trimming pared 2 bases from V and 0 bases from J, leaving 8 bases between. This CDR3 contains 15 residues. The germline gives CDR1 GTSNPN, CDR2 SVGIG (reference sequence).

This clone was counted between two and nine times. The CDR3 DNA reads as TGTGCCAGCAGCCAAGTCGAAAAAGGGAGCACTGAAGCTTTCTTT. Translating gives CASSQVEKGSTEAFF. V gene TRBV3-1 (or the pseudogene TRBV3-2) combines with J gene TRBJ1-1; no clear D. The CDR3 runs 15 residues. CDR1 LGHDT and CDR2 YNNKEL come from the germline V gene (reference sequence). Trimming cost V 1 base and J 4 bases, with 13 bases left between them.

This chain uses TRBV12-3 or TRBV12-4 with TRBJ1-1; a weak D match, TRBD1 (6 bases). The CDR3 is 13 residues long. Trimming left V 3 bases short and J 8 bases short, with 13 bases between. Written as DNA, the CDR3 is TGTGCCAGCAGTTTTTGGGGGGGCAGGGAAGCTTTCTTT. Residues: CASSFWGGREAFF.

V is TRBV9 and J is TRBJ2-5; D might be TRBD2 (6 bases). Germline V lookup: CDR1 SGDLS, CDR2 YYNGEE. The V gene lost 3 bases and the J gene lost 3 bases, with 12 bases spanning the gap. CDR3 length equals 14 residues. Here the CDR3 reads CASSETSNKETQYF. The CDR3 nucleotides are TGTGCCAGCAGCGAGACTAGTAACAAAGAGACCCAGTACTTC.

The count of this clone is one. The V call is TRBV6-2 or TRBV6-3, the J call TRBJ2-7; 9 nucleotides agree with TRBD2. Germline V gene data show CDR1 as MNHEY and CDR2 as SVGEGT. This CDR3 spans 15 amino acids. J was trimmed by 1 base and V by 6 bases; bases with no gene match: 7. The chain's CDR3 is CASSGLAPGSYEQYF. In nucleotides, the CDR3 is TGTGCCAGCAGCGGACTAGCGCCGGGTTCCTACGAGCAGTACTTC.

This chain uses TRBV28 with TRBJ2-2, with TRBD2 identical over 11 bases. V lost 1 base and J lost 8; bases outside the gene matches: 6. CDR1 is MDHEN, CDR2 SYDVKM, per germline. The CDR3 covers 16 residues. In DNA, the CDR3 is TGTGCCAGCAGTTTATCTACTAGCGGGAGATTGGGGGAGCTGTTTTTT. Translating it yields CASSLSTSGRLGELFF.

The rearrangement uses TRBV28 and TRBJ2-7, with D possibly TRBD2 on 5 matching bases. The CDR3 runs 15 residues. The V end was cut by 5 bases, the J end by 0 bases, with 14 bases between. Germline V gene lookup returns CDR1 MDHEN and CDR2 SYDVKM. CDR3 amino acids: CASSPWTGNSYEQYF. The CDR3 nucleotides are TGTGCCAGCAGTCCCTGGACGGGAAACTCCTACGAGCAGTACTTC.

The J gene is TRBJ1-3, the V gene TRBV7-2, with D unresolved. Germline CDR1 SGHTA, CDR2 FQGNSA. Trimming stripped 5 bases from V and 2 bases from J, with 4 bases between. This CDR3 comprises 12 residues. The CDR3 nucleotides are TGTGCCAGCAGCCTCGCTGGAAACACCATATATTTT. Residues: CASSLAGNTIYF.

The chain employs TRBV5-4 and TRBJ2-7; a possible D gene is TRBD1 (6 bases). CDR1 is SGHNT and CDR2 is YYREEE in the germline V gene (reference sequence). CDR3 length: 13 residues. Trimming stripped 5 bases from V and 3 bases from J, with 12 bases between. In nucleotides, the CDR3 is TGTGCCAGCAGTCACGACAGGCTCTACGAGCAGTACTTC. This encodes CASSHDRLYEQYF.

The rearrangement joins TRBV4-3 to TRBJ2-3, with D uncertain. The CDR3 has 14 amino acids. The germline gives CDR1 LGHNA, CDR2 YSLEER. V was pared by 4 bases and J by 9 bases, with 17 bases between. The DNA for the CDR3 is TGCGCCAGCAGCCCCCACCGCGATAGATACACGCAGTATTTT. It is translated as CASSPHRDRYTQYF.

Here the CDR3 DNA reads TGTGCCAGCAGCGGCAGACAGGCGGGCTACACCTTC. It codes for CASSGRQAGYTF. The chain links TRBV21-1 to TRBJ1-2; the table's D call of TRBD1 was not tested on the DNA. TRBV21-1 is a known pseudogene. The CDR3 is made up of 12 amino acids.

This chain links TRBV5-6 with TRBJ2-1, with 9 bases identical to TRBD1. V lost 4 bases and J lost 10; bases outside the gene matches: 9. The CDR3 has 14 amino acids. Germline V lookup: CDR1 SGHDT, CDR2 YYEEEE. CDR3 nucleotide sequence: TGTGCCAGCAGCCCCGGGACAGGGATTAGAGAGCAGTTCTTC. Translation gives CASSPGTGIREQFF. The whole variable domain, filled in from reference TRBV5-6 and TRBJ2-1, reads DAGVTQSPTHLIKTRGQQVTLRCSPKSGHDTVSWYQQALGQGPQFIFQYYEEEERQRGNFPDRFSGHQFPNYSSELNVNALLLGDSALYLCASSPGTGIREQFFGPGTRLTVL.

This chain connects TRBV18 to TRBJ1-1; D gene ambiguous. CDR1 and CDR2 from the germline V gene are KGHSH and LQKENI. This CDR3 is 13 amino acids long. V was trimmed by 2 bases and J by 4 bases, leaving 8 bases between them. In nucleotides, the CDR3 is TGTGCCAGCTCACCAACAGAAGGCACTGAAGCTTTCTTT. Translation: CASSPTEGTEAFF.

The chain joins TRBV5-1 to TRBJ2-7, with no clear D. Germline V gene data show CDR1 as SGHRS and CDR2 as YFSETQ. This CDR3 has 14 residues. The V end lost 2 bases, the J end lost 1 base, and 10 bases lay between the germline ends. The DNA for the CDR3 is TGCGCCAGCAGCTTTAGTCGCGGTTCCTACGAGCAGTACTTC. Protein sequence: CASSFSRGSYEQYF. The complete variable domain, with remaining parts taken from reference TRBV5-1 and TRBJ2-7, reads KAGVTQTPRYLIKTRGQQVTLSCSPISGHRSVSWYQQTPGQGLQFLFEYFSETQRNKGNFPGRFSGRQFSNSRSEMNVSTLELGDSALYLCASSFSRGSYEQYFGPGTRLTVT.

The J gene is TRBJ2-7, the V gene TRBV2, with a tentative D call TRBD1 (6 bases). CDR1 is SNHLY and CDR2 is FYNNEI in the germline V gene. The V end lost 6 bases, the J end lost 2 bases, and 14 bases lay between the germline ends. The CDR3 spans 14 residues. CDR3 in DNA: TGTGCCAGCAGGACCCAGGGGCTCACCTACGAGCAGTACTTC. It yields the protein CASRTQGLTYEQYF.

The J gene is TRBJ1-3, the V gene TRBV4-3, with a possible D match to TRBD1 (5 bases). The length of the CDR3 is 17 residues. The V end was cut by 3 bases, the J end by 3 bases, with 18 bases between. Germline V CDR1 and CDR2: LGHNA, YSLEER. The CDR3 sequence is CASSQASLRDYGNTIYF. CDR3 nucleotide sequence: TGCGCCAGCAGCCAGGCCTCTTTGCGGGACTATGGAAACACCATATATTTT.

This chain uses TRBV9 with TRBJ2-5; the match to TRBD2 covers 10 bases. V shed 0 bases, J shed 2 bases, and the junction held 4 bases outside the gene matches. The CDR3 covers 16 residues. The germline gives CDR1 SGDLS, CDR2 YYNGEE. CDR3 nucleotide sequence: TGTGCCAGCAGCGTAGGTTCTAGCGGGGGACAAGAGACCCAGTACTTC. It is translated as CASSVGSSGGQETQYF. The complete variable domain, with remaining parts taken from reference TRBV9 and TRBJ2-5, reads DSGVTQTPKHLITATGQRVTLRCSPRSGDLSVYWYQQSLDQGLQFLIQYYNGEERAKGNILERFSAQQFPDLHSELNLSSLELGDSALYFCASSVGSSGGQETQYFGPGTRLLVL.

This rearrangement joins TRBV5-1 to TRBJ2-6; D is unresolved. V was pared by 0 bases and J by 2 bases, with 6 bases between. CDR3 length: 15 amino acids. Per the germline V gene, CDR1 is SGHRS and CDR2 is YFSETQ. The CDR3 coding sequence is TGCGCCAGCAGCTTGGAGAGTCCTGGGGCCAACGTCCTGACTTTC. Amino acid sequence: CASSLESPGANVLTF.

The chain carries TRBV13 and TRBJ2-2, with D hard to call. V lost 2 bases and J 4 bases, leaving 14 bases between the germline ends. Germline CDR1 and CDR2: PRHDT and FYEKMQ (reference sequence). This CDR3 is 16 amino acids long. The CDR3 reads CASSLSPSGGTGELFF. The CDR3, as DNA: TGTGCCAGCAGCTTAAGTCCGAGTGGTGGCACCGGGGAGCTGTTTTTT.

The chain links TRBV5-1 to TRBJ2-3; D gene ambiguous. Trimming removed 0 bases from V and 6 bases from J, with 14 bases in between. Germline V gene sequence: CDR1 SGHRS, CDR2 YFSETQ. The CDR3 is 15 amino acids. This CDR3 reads CASSLAAAPEDTQYF. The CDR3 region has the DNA TGCGCCAGCAGCTTGGCGGCAGCCCCGGAGGATACGCAGTATTTT.

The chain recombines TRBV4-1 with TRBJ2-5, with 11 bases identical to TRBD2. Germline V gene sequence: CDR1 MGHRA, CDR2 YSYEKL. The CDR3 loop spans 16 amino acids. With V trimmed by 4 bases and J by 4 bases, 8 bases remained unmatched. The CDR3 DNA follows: TGCGCCAGCAGCCGCGGGACTAGCGGAGGAGGAGAGACCCAGTACTTC. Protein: CASSRGTSGGGETQYF.

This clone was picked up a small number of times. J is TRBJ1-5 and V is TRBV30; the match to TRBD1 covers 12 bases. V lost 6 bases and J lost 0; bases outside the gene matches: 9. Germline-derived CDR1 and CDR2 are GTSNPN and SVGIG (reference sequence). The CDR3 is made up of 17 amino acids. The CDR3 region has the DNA TGTGCCTGCAGTACCGGGACAGGGGGCTCTAGCAATCAGCCCCAGCATTTT. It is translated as CACSTGTGGSSNQPQHF.

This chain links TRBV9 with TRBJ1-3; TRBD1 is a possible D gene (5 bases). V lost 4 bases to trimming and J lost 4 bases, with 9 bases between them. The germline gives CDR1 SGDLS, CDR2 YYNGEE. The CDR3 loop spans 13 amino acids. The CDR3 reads CASSRGVGNTIYF. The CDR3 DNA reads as TGTGCCAGCAGCAGGGGCGTCGGAAACACCATATATTTT.

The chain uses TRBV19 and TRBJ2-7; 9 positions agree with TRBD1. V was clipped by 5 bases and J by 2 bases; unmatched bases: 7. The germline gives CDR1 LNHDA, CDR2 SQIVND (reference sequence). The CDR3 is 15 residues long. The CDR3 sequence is CASSSSGTGTYEQYF. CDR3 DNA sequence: TGTGCCAGTAGTTCATCCGGGACAGGGACCTACGAGCAGTACTTC.